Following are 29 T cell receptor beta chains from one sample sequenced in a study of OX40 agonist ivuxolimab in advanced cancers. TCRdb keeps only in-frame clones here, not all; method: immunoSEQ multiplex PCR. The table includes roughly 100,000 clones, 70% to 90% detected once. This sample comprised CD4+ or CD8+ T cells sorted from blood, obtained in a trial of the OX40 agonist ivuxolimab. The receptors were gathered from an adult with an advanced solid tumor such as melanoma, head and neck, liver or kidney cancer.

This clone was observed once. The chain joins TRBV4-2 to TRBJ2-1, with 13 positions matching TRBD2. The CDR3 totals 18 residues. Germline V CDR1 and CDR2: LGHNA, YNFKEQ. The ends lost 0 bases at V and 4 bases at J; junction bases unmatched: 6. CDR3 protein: CASSQEGLAGVRYNEQFF. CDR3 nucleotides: TGTGCCAGCAGCCAAGAAGGACTAGCGGGGGTCCGATACAATGAGCAGTTCTTC.

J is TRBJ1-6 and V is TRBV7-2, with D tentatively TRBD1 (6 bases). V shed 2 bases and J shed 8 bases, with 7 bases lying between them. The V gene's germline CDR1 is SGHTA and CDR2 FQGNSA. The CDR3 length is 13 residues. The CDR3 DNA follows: TGTGCCAGCAGCTTAAACAGGGATTCACCCCTCCACTTT. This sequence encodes CASSLNRDSPLHF.

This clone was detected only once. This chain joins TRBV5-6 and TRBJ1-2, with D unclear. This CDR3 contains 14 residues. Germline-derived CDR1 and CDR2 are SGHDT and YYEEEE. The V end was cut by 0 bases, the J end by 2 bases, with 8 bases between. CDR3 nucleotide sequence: TGTGCCAGCAGCTTGGCATCACAGAACTATGGCTACACCTTC. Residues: CASSLASQNYGYTF.

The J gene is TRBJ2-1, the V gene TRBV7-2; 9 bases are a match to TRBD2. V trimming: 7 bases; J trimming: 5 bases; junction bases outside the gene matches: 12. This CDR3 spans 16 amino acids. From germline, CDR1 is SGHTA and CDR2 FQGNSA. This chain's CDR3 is CASTYAYLAGNNEQFF. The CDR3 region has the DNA TGTGCCAGCACCTACGCCTATCTAGCGGGGAACAATGAGCAGTTCTTC.

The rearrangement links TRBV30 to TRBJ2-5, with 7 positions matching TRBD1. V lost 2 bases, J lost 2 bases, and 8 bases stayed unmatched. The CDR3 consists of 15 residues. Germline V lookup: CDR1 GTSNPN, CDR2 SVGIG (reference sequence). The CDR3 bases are TGTGCCTGGAGTCCGGGACAGAGCTTACAAGAGACCCAGTACTTC. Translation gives CAWSPGQSLQETQYF.

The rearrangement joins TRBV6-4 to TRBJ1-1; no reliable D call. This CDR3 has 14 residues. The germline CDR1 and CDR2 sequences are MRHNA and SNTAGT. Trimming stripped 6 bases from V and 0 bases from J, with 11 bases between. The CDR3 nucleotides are TGTGCCAGCAGGCTGACAAACATGAACACTGAAGCTTTCTTT. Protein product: CASRLTNMNTEAFF.

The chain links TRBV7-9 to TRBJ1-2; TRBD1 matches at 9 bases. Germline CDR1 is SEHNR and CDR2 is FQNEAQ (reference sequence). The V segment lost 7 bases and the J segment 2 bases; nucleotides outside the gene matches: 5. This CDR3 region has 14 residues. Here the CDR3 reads CASNIGQGNYGYTF. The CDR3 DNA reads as TGTGCCAGCAACATTGGACAGGGGAACTATGGCTACACCTTC.

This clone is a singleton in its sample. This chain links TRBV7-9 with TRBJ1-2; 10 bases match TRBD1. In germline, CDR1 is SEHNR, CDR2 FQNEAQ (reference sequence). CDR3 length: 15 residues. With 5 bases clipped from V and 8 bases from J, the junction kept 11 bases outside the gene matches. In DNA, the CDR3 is TGTGCCAGCAGCCGGGGGACAGGGGAGTCTAGCGGCTACACCTTC. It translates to CASSRGTGESSGYTF.

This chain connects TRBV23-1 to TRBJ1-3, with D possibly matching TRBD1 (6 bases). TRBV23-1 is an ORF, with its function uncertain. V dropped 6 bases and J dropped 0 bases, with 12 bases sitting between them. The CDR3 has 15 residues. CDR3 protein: CASRPDRSSGNTIYF. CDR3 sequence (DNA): TGCGCCAGCAGACCTGACAGGAGCTCTGGAAACACCATATATTTT.

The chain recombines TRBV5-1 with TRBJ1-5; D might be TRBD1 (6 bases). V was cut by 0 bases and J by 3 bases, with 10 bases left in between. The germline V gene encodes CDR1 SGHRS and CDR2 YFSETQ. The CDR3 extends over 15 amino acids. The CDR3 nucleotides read TGCGCCAGCAGCTTGGCCGGACAGCCCAATCAGCCCCAGCATTTT. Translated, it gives CASSLAGQPNQPQHF.

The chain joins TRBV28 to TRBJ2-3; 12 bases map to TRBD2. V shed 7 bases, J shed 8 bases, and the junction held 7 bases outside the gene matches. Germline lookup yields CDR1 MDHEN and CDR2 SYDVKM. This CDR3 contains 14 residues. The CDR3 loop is CASTFTSGGSTQYF. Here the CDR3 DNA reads TGTGCCAGCACCTTCACTAGCGGGGGGAGTACGCAGTATTTT.

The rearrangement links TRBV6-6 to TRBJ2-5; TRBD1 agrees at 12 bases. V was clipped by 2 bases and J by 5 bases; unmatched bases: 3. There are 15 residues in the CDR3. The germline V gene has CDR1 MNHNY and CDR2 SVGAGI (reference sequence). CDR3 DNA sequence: TGTGCCAGCAGTTACCGGGACAGGGGGCTTGAGACCCAGTACTTC. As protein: CASSYRDRGLETQYF.

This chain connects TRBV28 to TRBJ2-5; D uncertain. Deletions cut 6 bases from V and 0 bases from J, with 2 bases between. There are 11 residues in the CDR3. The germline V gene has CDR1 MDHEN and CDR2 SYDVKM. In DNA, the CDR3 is TGTGCCAGCAGGTACCAAGAGACCCAGTACTTC. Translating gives CASRYQETQYF.

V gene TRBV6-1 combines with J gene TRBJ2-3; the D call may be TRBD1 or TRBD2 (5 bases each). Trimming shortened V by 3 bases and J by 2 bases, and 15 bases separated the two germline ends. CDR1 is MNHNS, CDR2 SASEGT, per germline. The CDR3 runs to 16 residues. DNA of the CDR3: TGTGCCAGCAGTGACGGGACGGGCGCTTACACAGATACGCAGTATTTT. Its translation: CASSDGTGAYTDTQYF.

The CDR3 loop reads CASGRRTGVETQYF. The DNA for the CDR3 is TGTGCCAGCGGGCGACGGACAGGGGTGGAGACCCAGTACTTC. The chain links TRBV2 to TRBJ2-5; the match to TRBD1 covers 9 bases. The germline V gene encodes CDR1 SNHLY and CDR2 FYNNEI. With V trimmed by 8 bases and J by 5 bases, 9 bases remained unmatched. The CDR3 length is 14 residues.

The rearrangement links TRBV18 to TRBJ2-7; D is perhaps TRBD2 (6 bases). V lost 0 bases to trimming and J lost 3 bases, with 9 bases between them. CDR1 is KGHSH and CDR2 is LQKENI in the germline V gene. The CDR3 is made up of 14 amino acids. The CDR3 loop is CASSPPHGGYEQYF. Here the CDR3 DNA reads TGTGCCAGCTCACCACCCCACGGGGGCTACGAGCAGTACTTC. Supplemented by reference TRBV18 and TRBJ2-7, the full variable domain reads NAGVMQNPRHLVRRRGQEARLRCSPMKGHSHVYWYRQLPEEGLKFMVYLQKENIIDESGMPKERFSAEFPKEGPSILRIQQVVRGDSAAYFCASSPPHGGYEQYFGPGTRLTVT.

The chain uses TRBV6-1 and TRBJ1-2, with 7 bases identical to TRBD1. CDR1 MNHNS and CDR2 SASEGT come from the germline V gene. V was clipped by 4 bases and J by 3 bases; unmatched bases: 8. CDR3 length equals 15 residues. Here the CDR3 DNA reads TGTGCCAGCAGTGCATCGGGACAGCTCTACTATGGCTACACCTTC. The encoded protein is CASSASGQLYYGYTF.

CDR3 DNA: TGCGCCAGCAGCCGGGAGGCCCCCGGTACGCAGTATTTT. Encoded protein: CASSREAPGTQYF. The chain has TRBV5-1 and TRBJ2-3; TRBD2 aligns across 7 bases. This CDR3 is 13 amino acids long. V lost 4 bases, J lost 8 bases, and 7 bases stayed unmatched. Germline loops: CDR1 SGHRS, CDR2 YFSETQ.

The CDR3 reads CASRRQSYNEQFF. The CDR3 bases are TGTGCCAGCAGGAGACAGTCATACAATGAGCAGTTCTTC. This chain links TRBV6-6 with TRBJ2-1; TRBD1 is a possible D gene (5 bases). Trimming cost V 6 bases and J 4 bases, with 10 bases left between them. The CDR3 sequence is 13 residues long. Germline loops: CDR1 MNHNY, CDR2 SVGAGI (reference sequence).

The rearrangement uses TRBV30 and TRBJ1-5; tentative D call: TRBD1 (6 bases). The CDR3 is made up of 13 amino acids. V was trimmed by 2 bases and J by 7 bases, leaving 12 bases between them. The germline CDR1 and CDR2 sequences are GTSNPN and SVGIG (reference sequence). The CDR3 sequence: CAWSTQGGQPQHF. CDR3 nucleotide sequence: TGTGCCTGGAGTACACAGGGAGGCCAGCCCCAGCATTTT.

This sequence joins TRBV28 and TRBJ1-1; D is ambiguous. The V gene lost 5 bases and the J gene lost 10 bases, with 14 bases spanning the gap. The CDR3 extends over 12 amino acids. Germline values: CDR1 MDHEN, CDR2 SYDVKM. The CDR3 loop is CASSRSFRGAFF. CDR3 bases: TGTGCCAGCAGTCGGTCATTCCGGGGAGCTTTCTTT.

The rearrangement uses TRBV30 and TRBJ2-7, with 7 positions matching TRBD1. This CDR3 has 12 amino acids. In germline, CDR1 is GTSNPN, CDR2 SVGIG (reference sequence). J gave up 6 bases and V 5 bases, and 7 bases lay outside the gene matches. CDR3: CAWRDRVTEQYF. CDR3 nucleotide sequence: TGTGCCTGGCGAGACAGGGTAACCGAGCAGTACTTC.

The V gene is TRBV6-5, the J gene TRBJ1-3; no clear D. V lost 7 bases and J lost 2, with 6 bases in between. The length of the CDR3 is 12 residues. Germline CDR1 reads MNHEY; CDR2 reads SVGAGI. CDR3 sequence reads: CASTDPGNTIYF. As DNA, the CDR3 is TGTGCCAGCACCGACCCTGGAAACACCATATATTTT.

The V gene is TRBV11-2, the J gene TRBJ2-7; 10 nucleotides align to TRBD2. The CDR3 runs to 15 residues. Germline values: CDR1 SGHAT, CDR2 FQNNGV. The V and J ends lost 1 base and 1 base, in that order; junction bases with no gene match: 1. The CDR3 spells CASSLGTSGSYEQYF. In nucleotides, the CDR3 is TGTGCCAGCAGCTTAGGGACTAGCGGTTCCTACGAGCAGTACTTC.

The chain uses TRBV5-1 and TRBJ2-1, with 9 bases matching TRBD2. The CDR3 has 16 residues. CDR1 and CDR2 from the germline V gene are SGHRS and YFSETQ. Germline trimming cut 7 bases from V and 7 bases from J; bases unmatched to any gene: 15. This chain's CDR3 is CASARRSSGGGNEQFF. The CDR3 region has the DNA TGCGCCAGCGCCAGAAGGAGTAGCGGGGGAGGGAATGAGCAGTTCTTC. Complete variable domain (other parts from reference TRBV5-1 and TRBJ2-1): KAGVTQTPRYLIKTRGQQVTLSCSPISGHRSVSWYQQTPGQGLQFLFEYFSETQRNKGNFPGRFSGRQFSNSRSEMNVSTLELGDSALYLCASARRSSGGGNEQFFGPGTRLTVL.

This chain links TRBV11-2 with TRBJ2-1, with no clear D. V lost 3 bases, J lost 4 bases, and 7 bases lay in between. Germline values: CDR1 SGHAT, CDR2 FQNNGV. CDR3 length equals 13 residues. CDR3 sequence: CASSFAQYNEQFF. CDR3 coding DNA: TGTGCCAGCAGCTTTGCCCAATACAATGAGCAGTTCTTC.

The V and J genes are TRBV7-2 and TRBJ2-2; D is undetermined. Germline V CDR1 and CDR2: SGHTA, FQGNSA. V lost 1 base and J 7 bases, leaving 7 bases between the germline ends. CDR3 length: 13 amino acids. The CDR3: CASSLDPVGELFF. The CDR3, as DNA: TGTGCCAGCAGCTTAGACCCGGTCGGGGAGCTGTTTTTT.

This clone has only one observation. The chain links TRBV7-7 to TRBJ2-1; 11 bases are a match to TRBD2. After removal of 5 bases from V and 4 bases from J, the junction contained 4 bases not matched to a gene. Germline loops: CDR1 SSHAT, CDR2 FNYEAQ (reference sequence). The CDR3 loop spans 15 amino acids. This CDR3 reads CASSDLAGGYNEQFF. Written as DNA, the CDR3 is TGTGCCAGCAGCGACCTAGCGGGGGGATACAATGAGCAGTTCTTC.

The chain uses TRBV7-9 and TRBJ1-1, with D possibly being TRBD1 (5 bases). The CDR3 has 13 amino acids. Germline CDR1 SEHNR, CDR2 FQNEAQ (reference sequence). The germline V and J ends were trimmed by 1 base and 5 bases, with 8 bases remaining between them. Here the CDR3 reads CASSLGGRTEAFF. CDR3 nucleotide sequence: TGTGCCAGCAGCTTAGGGGGCCGGACTGAAGCTTTCTTT.